This T cell receptor (beta chain) was obtained from a study of T cell repertoires in cytomegalovirus infection. V lost 9 bases, J lost 0 bases, and 15 bases lay in between. CDR3 length equals 15 residues. The V gene's germline CDR1 is LNHDA and CDR2 SQIVND (reference sequence). Regarding this clonotype: Its specificity is not known.

MiXCR, run by TCRdb on the reads, gives a single entry per CDR3 protein. The data contain about 900,000 distinct CDR3 sequences, approximately 31% of them singletons. The rearrangement joins TRBV19 to TRBJ1-5; D possibly corresponds to TRBD1 (5 bases). The source of this sequence is a human donor in good health (CMV status not recorded). Some clones in this sample may be carry-over from other donors' samples. The material sequenced was cultured CD8+ T cells from PBMCs, taken from culture after CMV antigen stimulation. The chain's CDR3 is CASKRQTYSNQPQHF. CDR3 coding DNA: TGTGCCAGCAAAAGACAGACCTATAGCAATCAGCCCCAGCATTTT.